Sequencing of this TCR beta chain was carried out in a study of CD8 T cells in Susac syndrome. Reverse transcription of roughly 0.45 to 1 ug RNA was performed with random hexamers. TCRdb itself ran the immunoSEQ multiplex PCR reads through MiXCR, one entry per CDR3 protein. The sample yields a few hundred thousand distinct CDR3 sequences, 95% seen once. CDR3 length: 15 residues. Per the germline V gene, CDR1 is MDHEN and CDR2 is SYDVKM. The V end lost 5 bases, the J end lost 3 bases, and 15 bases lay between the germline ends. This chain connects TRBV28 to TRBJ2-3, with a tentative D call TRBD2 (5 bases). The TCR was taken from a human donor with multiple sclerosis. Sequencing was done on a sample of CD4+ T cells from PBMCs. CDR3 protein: CASSLARGNTDTQYF. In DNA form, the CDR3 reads TGTGCCAGCAGTCTAGCCAGAGGGAATACAGATACGCAGTATTTT. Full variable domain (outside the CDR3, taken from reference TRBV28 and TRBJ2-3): DVKVTQSSRYLVKRTGEKVFLECVQDMDHENMFWYRQDPGLGLRLIYFSYDVKMKEKGDIPEGYSVSREKKERFSLILESASTNQTSMYLCASSLARGNTDTQYFGPGTRLTVL.